In this sample, the clone carrying this TCR beta chain turned up a few times. The antigen is not known. This specimen belongs to a study of beta chain features in type 1 diabetes. General study results and limits: Sequencing the cDNA could make cells with high TCR expression show up more than they should. Within each of all four CD4+ subsets, Type 1 diabetes patients had TCRB CDR3s that were moderately but significantly shorter. Small HLA sub-analyses could not settle whether HLA shapes TCRB rearrangement.

The whole isolated RNA underwent reverse transcription, so sequencing captured expressed TCRB transcripts. Profiled with immunoSEQ multiplex PCR; TCRdb holds only in-frame clones, not every one. Counted here are some 200,000 clones, 16% occurring once; the ten biggest clones make up roughly 0.08%. Only one heparinised blood draw was taken per donor, and its volume averaged around 110 mL. Looked up from germline, CDR1 is MNHNY and CDR2 is SVGAGI (reference sequence). V lost 2 bases to trimming and J lost 6 bases, with 14 bases between them. This CDR3 region has 14 residues. The gene calls are TRBV6-6 and TRBJ2-7; weak D call: TRBD2 (5 bases). The source is a man aged 25 to 40 with type 1 diabetes. Sample: naive CD4+ T cells from blood. The CDR3 loop is CASSYPRDTGEQYF. The CDR3 DNA sequence: TGTGCCAGCAGTTACCCGAGGGATACTGGCGAGCAGTACTTC.